This is a list of T cell receptor beta chains from one sample in a study of metastatic and nonmetastatic thyroid tumors. TCRdb reprocessed the PCR reads via MiXCR. The sample lists 32,000 or so clones, roughly a sixth seen once, with around an eighth in the top ten. The sample taken for sequencing was blood. Every receptor here comes from a male donor with papillary thyroid cancer or a benign thyroid nodule (not recorded which). Some clones in this sample may be carry-over from other donors' samples. The CDR3 runs from the conserved cysteine through the conserved F or W. Part of the rows lack a size; the others show once, few, many or a class for expanded clones.

clone_size: medium-sized
v_call: TRBV6-5
j_call: TRBJ2-7
cdr3_aa: CASSYSLGREYEQYF

clone_size: many
v_call: TRBV27
j_call: TRBJ2-6
cdr3_aa: CASTSLAASSRGANVLTF

clone_size: many
v_call: TRBV7-9
j_call: TRBJ2-1
cdr3_aa: CASSHQYDEQFF

clone_size: medium-sized
v_call: TRBV6-5
j_call: TRBJ2-5
cdr3_aa: CASSYSLAGFQETQYF

clone_size: .
v_call: TRBV25-1
j_call: TRBJ1-2
cdr3_aa: CASSENRQVGYTF

clone_size: .
v_call: TRBV6-1
j_call: TRBJ2-7
cdr3_aa: CASSSDRESEQYF

clone_size: .
v_call: TRBV19
j_call: TRBJ2-3
cdr3_aa: CASSSLTLTDTQYF

clone_size: few
v_call: TRBV6-1
j_call: TRBJ1-2
cdr3_aa: CASSLLVTWDYGYTF

clone_size: .
v_call: TRBV19
j_call: TRBJ2-7
cdr3_aa: CASSSSLGGGSYEQYF

clone_size: many
v_call: TRBV9
j_call: TRBJ2-1
cdr3_aa: CASSVGQGAYNEQFF

clone_size: many
v_call: TRBV30
j_call: TRBJ2-1
cdr3_aa: CAGGQYNEQFF

clone_size: many
v_call: TRBV9
j_call: TRBJ2-1
cdr3_aa: CASSVTTGERNEQFF

clone_size: .
v_call: TRBV6-1
j_call: TRBJ2-2
cdr3_aa: CASSPPGAGGPGELFF

clone_size: many
v_call: TRBV9
j_call: TRBJ2-5
cdr3_aa: CASSGRGVLTETQYF

clone_size: many
v_call: TRBV2
j_call: TRBJ2-1
cdr3_aa: CASSEGWRGHEQFF

clone_size: .
v_call: TRBV7-3
j_call: TRBJ2-5
cdr3_aa: CASSLGGGQETQYF

clone_size: .
v_call: TRBV11-3
j_call: TRBJ1-3
cdr3_aa: CASSASTSSSGNTIYF

clone_size: medium-sized
v_call: TRBV6-1
j_call: TRBJ2-7
cdr3_aa: CASRGTVGANEQYF

clone_size: few
v_call: TRBV24-1
j_call: TRBJ1-3
cdr3_aa: CATSEQGDGNTIYF

clone_size: many
v_call: TRBV9
j_call: TRBJ1-1
cdr3_aa: CASSGGGREAFF

clone_size: many
v_call: TRBV5-6
j_call: TRBJ1-2
cdr3_aa: CASSLAGEAYGYTF

clone_size: many
v_call: TRBV5-5
j_call: TRBJ2-7
cdr3_aa: CASNGRGQGAEYEQYF

clone_size: .
v_call: TRBV6-1
j_call: TRBJ2-7
cdr3_aa: CATGNGQTYEQYF

clone_size: .
v_call: TRBV7-8
j_call: TRBJ1-5
cdr3_aa: CASILLSANQPQHF

clone_size: few
v_call: TRBV12-3/TRBV12-4
j_call: TRBJ2-3
cdr3_aa: CASSKGGDTQYF

clone_size: many
v_call: TRBV5-1
j_call: TRBJ2-7
cdr3_aa: CASNGQSIYEQYF

clone_size: few
v_call: TRBV12-3/TRBV12-4
j_call: TRBJ2-7
cdr3_aa: CASSRAGTGGTYEQYF

clone_size: .
v_call: TRBV24-1
j_call: TRBJ2-3
cdr3_aa: CATLNTDTQYF

clone_size: many
v_call: TRBV20-1
j_call: TRBJ1-2
cdr3_aa: CSSPFDGNYGYTF

clone_size: .
v_call: TRBV20-1
j_call: TRBJ1-2
cdr3_aa: CSARVPGGYAYTF

clone_size: .
v_call: TRBV11-2
j_call: TRBJ2-1
cdr3_aa: CASSLVGTRELEEQSF

clone_size: many
v_call: TRBV11-2
j_call: TRBJ2-7
cdr3_aa: CASSLDSGFYEQYF

clone_size: .
v_call: TRBV10-1
j_call: TRBJ2-1
cdr3_aa: CASSGATGQFF

clone_size: many
v_call: TRBV7-2
j_call: TRBJ2-7
cdr3_aa: CASSFRSGTGSYEQYF

clone_size: many
v_call: TRBV24-1
j_call: TRBJ1-5
cdr3_aa: CATSDRETQPQHF

clone_size: once
v_call: TRBV27
j_call: TRBJ1-2
cdr3_aa: CATSGDRGLVYTF

clone_size: many
v_call: TRBV7-9
j_call: TRBJ2-1
cdr3_aa: CASSRTSGGNNEQFF

clone_size: few
v_call: TRBV6-1
j_call: TRBJ2-1
cdr3_aa: CASSPGLAGANEQFF

clone_size: many
v_call: TRBV5-1
j_call: TRBJ1-6
cdr3_aa: CASSWTGGDSPLHF

clone_size: .
v_call: TRBV15
j_call: TRBJ2-2
cdr3_aa: CATSREGSSVYCELFF

clone_size: .
v_call: TRBV6-2/TRBV6-3
j_call: TRBJ1-2
cdr3_aa: CASRLGTRCYTF

clone_size: many
v_call: TRBV4-2
j_call: TRBJ1-2
cdr3_aa: CASSQVGQGTSNYGYTF

clone_size: .
v_call: TRBV24-1
j_call: TRBJ2-2
cdr3_aa: CATSDIRQGNTGELFF

clone_size: .
v_call: TRBV9
j_call: TRBJ2-1
cdr3_aa: CASSVSRDRGYNEQFF

clone_size: many
v_call: TRBV30
j_call: TRBJ1-4
cdr3_aa: CAWSSGSRYEKLFF

clone_size: .
v_call: TRBV27
j_call: TRBJ2-7
cdr3_aa: CASSLPGLAGVGQYF

clone_size: .
v_call: TRBV6-2/TRBV6-3
j_call: TRBJ1-1
cdr3_aa: CASSDTQNTEAFF

clone_size: many
v_call: TRBV7-3
j_call: TRBJ2-2
cdr3_aa: CASSWDSNTGELFF

clone_size: few
v_call: TRBV6-1
j_call: TRBJ1-1
cdr3_aa: CASSFGDRGGAFF

clone_size: .
v_call: TRBV28
j_call: TRBJ2-7
cdr3_aa: CASSPGTAVGEQYF